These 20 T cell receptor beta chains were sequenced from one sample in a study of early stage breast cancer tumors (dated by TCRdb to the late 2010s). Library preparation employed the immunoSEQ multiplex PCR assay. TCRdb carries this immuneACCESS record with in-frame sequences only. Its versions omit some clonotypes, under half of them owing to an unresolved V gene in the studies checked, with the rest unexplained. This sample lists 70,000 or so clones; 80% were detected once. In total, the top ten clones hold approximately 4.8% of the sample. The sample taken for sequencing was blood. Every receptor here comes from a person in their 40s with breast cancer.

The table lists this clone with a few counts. The DNA for the CDR3 is TGTGCCAGCAGTTTCGGCCGGGACAGGGGCAATCAGCCCCAGCATTTT. Translated: CASSFGRDRGNQPQHF. The chain carries TRBV28 and TRBJ1-5; the match to TRBD1 covers 9 bases. V was pared by 3 bases and J by 2 bases, with 5 bases of the junction left unmatched. In germline, CDR1 is MDHEN, CDR2 SYDVKM. The CDR3 runs to 16 residues.

The CDR3 is CASSEMGTSNQPQHF. The CDR3 nucleotides read TGTGCCAGCAGTGAAATGGGGACTAGCAATCAGCCCCAGCATTTT. The chain joins TRBV6-1 to TRBJ1-5, with TRBD1 as a possible D gene (5 bases). Trimming took 2 bases from V and 0 from J, leaving 8 bases between them. Per germline, CDR1 MNHNS and CDR2 SASEGT. This CDR3 is built from 15 residues.

CDR3 bases: TGTGCCAGCAGCCGGGAATCCCAGGGAGAAGCTTTCTTT. Its translation is CASSRESQGEAFF. V usage is TRBV11-1 and J usage is TRBJ1-1; a weak D match, TRBD1 (5 bases). The CDR3 covers 13 residues. Germline V CDR1 and CDR2: SGHAT, FQDESV (reference sequence). V lost 5 bases and J lost 8, with 15 bases in between.

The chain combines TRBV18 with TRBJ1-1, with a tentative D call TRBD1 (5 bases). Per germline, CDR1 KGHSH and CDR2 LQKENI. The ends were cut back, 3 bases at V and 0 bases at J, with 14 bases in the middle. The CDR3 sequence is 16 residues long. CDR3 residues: CASSPQRTIMNTEAFF. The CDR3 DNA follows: TGTGCCAGCTCACCCCAAAGGACAATAATGAACACTGAAGCTTTCTTT.

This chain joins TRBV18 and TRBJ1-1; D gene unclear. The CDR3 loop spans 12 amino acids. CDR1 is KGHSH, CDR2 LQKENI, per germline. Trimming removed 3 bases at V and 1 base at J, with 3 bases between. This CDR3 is CASSPSNTEAFF. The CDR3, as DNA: TGTGCCAGCTCACCGTCGAACACTGAAGCTTTCTTT.

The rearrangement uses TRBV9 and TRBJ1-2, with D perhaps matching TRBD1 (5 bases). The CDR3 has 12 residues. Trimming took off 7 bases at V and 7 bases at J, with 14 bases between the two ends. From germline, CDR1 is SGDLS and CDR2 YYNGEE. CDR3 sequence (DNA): TGTGCCAGCCAAGGGGCTATTAGTGGCTACACCTTC. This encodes CASQGAISGYTF.

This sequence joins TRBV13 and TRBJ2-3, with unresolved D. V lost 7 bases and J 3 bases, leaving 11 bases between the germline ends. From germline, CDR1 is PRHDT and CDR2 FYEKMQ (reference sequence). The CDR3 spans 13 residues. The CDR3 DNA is TGTGCCAGCACCATAGAACATACAGATACGCAGTATTTT. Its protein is CASTIEHTDTQYF.

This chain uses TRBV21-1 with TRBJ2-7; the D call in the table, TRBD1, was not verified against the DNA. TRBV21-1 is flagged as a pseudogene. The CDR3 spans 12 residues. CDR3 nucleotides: TGTGCCAGCAATAAGGGGACCTACGAGCAGTACTTC. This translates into CASNKGTYEQYF.

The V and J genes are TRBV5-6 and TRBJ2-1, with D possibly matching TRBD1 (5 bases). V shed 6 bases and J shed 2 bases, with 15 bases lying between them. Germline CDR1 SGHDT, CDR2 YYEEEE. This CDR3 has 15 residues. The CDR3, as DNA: TGTGCCAGCACCCCCCAGGGAAGACCCTACAATGAGCAGTTCTTC. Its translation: CASTPQGRPYNEQFF. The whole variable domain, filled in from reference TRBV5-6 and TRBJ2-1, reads DAGVTQSPTHLIKTRGQQVTLRCSPKSGHDTVSWYQQALGQGPQFIFQYYEEEERQRGNFPDRFSGHQFPNYSSELNVNALLLGDSALYLCASTPQGRPYNEQFFGPGTRLTVL.

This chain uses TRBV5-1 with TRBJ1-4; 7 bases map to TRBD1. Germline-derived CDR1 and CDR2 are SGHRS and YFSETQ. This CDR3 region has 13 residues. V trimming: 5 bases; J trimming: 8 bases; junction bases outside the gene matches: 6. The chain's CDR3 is CASRFDREEKLFF. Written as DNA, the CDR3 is TGCGCCAGCAGGTTCGACAGGGAAGAAAAACTGTTTTTT.

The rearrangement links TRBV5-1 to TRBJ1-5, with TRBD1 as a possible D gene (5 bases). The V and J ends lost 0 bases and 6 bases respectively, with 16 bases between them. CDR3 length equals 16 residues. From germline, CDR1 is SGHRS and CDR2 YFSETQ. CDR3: CASSLEPREVVQPQHF. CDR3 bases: TGCGCCAGCAGCTTGGAGCCCAGGGAGGTTGTTCAGCCCCAGCATTTT.

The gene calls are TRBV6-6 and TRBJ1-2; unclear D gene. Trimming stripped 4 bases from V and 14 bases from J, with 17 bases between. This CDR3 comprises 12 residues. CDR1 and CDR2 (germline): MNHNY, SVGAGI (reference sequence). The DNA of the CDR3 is TGTGCCAGCAGTTCAGCCCCCTATGTTGGAACCTTC. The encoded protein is CASSSAPYVGTF.

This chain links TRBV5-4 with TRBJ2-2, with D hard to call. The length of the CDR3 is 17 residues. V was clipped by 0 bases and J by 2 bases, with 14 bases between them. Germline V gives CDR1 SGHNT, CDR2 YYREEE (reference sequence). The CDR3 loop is CASSLGGNPFNTGELFF. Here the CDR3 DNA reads TGTGCCAGCAGCTTGGGAGGAAACCCCTTTAACACCGGGGAGCTGTTTTTT.

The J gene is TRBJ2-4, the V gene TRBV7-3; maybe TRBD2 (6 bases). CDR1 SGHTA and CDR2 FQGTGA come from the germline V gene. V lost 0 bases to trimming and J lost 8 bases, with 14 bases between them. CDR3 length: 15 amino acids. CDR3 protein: CASSLTGGSMDIQYF. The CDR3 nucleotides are TGTGCCAGCAGCTTAACAGGAGGGTCGATGGACATTCAGTACTTC.

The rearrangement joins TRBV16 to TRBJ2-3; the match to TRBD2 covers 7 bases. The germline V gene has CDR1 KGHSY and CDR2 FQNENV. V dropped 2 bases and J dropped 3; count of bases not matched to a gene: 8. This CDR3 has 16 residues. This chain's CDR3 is CASSQGVAGVTDTQYF. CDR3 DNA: TGTGCCAGCAGCCAAGGTGTTGCGGGAGTTACAGATACGCAGTATTTT.

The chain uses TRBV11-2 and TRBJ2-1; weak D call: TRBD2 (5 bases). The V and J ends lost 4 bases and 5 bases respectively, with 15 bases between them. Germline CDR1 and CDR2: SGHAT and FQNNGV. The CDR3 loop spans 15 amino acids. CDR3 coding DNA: TGTGCCAGCAGCTCCCTACCCGGGATCGACAATGAGCAGTTCTTC. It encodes CASSSLPGIDNEQFF.

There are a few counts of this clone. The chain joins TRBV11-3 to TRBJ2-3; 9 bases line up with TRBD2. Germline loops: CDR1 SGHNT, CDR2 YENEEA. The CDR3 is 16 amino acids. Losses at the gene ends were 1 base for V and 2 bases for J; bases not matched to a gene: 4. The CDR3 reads CASSLGLAESTDTQYF. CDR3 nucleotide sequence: TGTGCCAGCAGCTTAGGACTAGCGGAATCCACAGATACGCAGTATTTT.

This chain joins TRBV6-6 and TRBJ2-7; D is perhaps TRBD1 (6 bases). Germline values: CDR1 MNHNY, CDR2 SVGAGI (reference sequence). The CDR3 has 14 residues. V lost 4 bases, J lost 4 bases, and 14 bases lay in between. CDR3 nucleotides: TGTGCCAGCAGTTCCCGGACAGCTAGGTACGAGCAGTACTTC. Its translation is CASSSRTARYEQYF.

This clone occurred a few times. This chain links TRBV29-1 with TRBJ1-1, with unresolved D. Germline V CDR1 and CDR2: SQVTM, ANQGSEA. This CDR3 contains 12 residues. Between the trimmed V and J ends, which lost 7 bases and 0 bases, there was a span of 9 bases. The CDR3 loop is CSAQHVNTEAFF. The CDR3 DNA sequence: TGCAGCGCACAACATGTGAACACTGAAGCTTTCTTT.

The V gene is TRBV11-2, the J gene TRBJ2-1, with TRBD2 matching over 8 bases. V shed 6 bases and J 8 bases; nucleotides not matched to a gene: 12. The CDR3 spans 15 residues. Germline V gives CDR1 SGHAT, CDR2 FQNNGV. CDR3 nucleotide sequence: TGTGCCAGCAGAACCGAGCGGGAGAGGTTTCATGAGCAGTTCTTC. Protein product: CASRTERERFHEQFF.